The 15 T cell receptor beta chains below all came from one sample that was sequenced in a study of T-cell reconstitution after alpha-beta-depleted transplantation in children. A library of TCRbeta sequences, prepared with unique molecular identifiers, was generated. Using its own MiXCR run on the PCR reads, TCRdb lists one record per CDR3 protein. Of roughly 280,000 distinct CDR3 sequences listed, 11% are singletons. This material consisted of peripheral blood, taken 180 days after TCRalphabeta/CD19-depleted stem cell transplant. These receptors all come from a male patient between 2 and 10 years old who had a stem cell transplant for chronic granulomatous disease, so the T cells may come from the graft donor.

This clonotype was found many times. The CDR3 nucleotides are TGCAGTCCCGAACAGGGGAGGGCTGAAGCTTTCTTT. Residues: CSPEQGRAEAFF. V usage is TRBV20-1 and J usage is TRBJ1-1; TRBD1 matches 7 bases. V gave up 8 bases and J gave up 6 bases; unmatched junction bases: 9. CDR3 length: 12 residues. Looked up from germline, CDR1 is DFQATT and CDR2 is SNEGSKA (reference sequence).

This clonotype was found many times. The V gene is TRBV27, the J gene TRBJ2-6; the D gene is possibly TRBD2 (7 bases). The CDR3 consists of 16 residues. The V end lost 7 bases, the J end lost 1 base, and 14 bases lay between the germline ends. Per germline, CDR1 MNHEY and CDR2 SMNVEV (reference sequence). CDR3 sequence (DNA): TGTGCCAGCACGGGGGGCGCGGGATCTGGGGCCAACGTCCTGACTTTC. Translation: CASTGGAGSGANVLTF.

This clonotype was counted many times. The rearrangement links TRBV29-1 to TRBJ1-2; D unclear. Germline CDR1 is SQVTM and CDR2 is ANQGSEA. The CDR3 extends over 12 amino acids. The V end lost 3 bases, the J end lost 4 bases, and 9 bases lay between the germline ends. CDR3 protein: CSVEATLYGYTF. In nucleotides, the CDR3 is TGCAGCGTTGAGGCCACCCTCTATGGCTACACCTTC.

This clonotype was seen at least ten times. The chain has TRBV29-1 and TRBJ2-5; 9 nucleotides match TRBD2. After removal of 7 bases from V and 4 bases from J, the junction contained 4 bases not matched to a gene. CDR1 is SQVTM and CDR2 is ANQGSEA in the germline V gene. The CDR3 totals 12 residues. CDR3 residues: CSGGTSLETQYF. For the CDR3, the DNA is TGCAGCGGTGGGACTAGCTTAGAGACCCAGTACTTC.

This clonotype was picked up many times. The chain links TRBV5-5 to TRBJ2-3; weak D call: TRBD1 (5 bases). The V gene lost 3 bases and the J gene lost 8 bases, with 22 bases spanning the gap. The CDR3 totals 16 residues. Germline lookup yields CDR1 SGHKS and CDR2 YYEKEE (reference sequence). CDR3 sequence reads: CASSSAVGLGPVTQYF. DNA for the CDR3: TGTGCCAGCAGCTCGGCGGTGGGGCTTGGGCCGGTTACGCAGTATTTT.

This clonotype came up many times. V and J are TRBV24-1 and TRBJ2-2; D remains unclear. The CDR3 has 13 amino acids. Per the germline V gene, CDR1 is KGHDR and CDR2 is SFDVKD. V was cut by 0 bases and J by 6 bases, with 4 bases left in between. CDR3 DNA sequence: TGTGCCACCAGTGATTTGGGGCCCGGGGAGCTGTTTTTT. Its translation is CATSDLGPGELFF.

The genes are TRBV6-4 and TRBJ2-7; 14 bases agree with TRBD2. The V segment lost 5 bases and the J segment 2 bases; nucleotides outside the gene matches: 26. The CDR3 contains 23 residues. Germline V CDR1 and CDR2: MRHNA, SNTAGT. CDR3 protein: CASSRGGQGIFPGLAGEAYEQYF. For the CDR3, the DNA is TGTGCCAGCAGTCGAGGGGGACAGGGCATCTTCCCGGGACTAGCGGGAGAAGCCTACGAGCAGTACTTC.

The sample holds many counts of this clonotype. The chain's CDR3 is CASSLIGTGYNEQFF. The CDR3 nucleotides read TGTGCCAGCAGCTTAATCGGGACAGGCTACAATGAGCAGTTCTTC. The chain carries TRBV7-3 and TRBJ2-1; TRBD1 aligns across 8 bases. The CDR3 covers 15 residues. V lost 1 base to trimming and J lost 3 bases; unmatched junction nucleotides: 2. CDR1 and CDR2 from the germline V gene are SGHTA and FQGTGA.

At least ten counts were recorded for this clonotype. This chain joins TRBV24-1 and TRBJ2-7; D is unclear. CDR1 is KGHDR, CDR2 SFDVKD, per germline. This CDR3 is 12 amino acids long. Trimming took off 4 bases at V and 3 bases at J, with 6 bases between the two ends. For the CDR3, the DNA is TGTGCCACCAGTGAGGGCGGCTACGAGCAGTACTTC. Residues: CATSEGGYEQYF.

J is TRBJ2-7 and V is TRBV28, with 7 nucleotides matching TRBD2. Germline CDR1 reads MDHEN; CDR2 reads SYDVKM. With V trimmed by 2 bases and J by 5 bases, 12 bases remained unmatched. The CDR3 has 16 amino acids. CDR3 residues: CASSLGSRTSGDEQYF. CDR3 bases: TGTGCCAGCAGTTTAGGGTCCCGGACTAGTGGCGACGAGCAGTACTTC.

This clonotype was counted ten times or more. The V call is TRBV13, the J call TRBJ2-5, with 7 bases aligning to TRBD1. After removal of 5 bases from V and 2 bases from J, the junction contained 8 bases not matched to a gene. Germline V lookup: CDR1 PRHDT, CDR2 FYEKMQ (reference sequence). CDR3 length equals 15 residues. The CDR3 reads CASSTQGIGQETQYF. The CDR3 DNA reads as TGTGCCAGCAGCACACAGGGGATCGGACAAGAGACCCAGTACTTC.

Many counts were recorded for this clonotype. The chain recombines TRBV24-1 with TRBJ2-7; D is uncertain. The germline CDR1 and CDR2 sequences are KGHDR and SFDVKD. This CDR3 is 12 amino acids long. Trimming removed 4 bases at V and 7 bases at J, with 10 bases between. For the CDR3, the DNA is TGTGCCACCAGTGACGGGCCTCGAGAGCAGTACTTC. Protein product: CATSDGPREQYF.

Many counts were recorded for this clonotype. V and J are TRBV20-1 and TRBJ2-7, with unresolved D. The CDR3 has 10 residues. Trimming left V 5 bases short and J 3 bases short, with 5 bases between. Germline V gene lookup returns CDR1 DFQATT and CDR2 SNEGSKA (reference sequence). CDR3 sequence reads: CSAGDYEQYF. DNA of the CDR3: TGCAGTGCTGGCGACTACGAGCAGTACTTC.

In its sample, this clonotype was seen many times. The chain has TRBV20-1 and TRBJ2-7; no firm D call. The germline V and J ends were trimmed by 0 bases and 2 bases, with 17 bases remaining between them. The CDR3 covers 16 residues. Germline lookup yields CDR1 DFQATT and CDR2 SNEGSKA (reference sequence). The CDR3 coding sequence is TGCAGTGCTAGAGATGTTGACCTTCATCCGACCTACGAGCAGTACTTC. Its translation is CSARDVDLHPTYEQYF.

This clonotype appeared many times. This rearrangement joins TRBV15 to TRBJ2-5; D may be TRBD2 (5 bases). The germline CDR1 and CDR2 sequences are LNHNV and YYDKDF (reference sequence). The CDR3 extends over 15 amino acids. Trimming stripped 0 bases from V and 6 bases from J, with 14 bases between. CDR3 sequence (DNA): TGTGCCACCAGCAGAGATGGTAGTAGCGCACAGACCCAGTACTTC. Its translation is CATSRDGSSAQTQYF. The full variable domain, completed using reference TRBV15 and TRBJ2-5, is DAMVIQNPRYQVTQFGKPVTLSCSQTLNHNVMYWYQQKSSQAPKLLFHYYDKDFNNEADTPDNFQSRRPNTSFCFLDIRSPGLGDTAMYLCATSRDGSSAQTQYFGPGTRLLVL.